Presented here are 12 T cell receptor beta chains from one specimen sequenced in a study of beta chain features in type 1 diabetes. TCRB transcripts that were expressed got sequenced, as all of the isolated RNA had been reverse transcribed. Here immunoSEQ multiplex PCR was the method, and the copy in TCRdb shows in-frame clones only, minus some. The sample shows roughly 42,000 clones, about 50% of them seen only once. Sequences were obtained from stem cell memory CD4+ T cells from blood. These receptors were taken from a woman younger than 45 in good health.

The J gene is TRBJ2-1, the V gene TRBV6-5, with 12 bases aligning to TRBD2. The CDR3 extends over 15 amino acids. V lost 2 bases, J lost 9 bases, and 5 bases stayed unmatched. Germline V gene data show CDR1 as MNHEY and CDR2 as SVGAGI. This CDR3 is CASSYRLAGAFEQFF. Written as DNA, the CDR3 is TGTGCCAGCAGTTACAGACTAGCGGGAGCGTTTGAGCAGTTCTTC.

The genes are TRBV19 and TRBJ1-1; D may be TRBD1 (6 bases). There are 17 residues in the CDR3. The V gene lost 3 bases and the J gene lost 0 bases, with 17 bases spanning the gap. Germline loops: CDR1 LNHDA, CDR2 SQIVND (reference sequence). For the CDR3, the DNA is TGTGCCAGTAGTATTGGGGCAGGGGCTAGTTTGAACACTGAAGCTTTCTTT. Translated, it gives CASSIGAGASLNTEAFF.

This chain connects TRBV5-1 to TRBJ1-2, with a tentative D call TRBD1 (5 bases). The V end lost 4 bases, the J end lost 3 bases, and 13 bases lay between the germline ends. This CDR3 is built from 14 residues. Germline CDR1 SGHRS, CDR2 YFSETQ. The CDR3 loop is CASSQGVGDYGYTF. The CDR3 region has the DNA TGCGCCAGCAGCCAAGGGGTCGGAGACTATGGCTACACCTTC.

The V and J genes are TRBV19 and TRBJ1-3, with D maybe TRBD1 (6 bases). V lost 5 bases and J lost 4, with 12 bases in between. Germline V gene lookup returns CDR1 LNHDA and CDR2 SQIVND (reference sequence). The CDR3 is made up of 14 amino acids. CDR3 DNA sequence: TGTGCCAGTAGTGTCCAGGGGAGCGGAAACACCATATATTTT. It specifies CASSVQGSGNTIYF.

A few counts support this clone. The rearrangement joins TRBV15 to TRBJ2-1; a possible D gene is TRBD2 (6 bases). Germline V lookup: CDR1 LNHNV, CDR2 YYDKDF (reference sequence). The CDR3 totals 17 residues. Trimming left V 0 bases short and J 7 bases short, with 19 bases between. CDR3 region: CATSRDIGLRVSNEQFF. DNA of the CDR3: TGTGCCACCAGCAGAGATATAGGACTACGAGTTTCAAATGAGCAGTTCTTC.

The chain combines TRBV19 with TRBJ2-1; weak D call: TRBD2 (6 bases). Germline CDR1 and CDR2: LNHDA and SQIVND (reference sequence). The V gene lost 3 bases and the J gene lost 0 bases, with 9 bases spanning the gap. This CDR3 region has 15 residues. The DNA of the CDR3 is TGTGCCAGTAGTATCACTAGCCGCTCCTACAATGAGCAGTTCTTC. It yields the protein CASSITSRSYNEQFF.

This clone was seen more than once but under ten times. The V call is TRBV11-2, the J call TRBJ2-1; 11 bases are shared with TRBD2. The CDR3 extends over 19 amino acids. Germline trimming cut 5 bases from V and 1 base from J; bases unmatched to any gene: 13. Germline V CDR1 and CDR2: SGHAT, FQNNGV. The CDR3 DNA reads as TGTGCCAGCAGCCTACCCCGAGGTAGCGGGAGGGTATCCTACAATGAGCAGTTCTTC. Translated, it gives CASSLPRGSGRVSYNEQFF. The full variable domain, in which reference TRBV11-2 and TRBJ2-1 provide the parts outside the CDR3, is EAGVAQSPRYKIIEKRQSVAFWCNPISGHATLYWYQQILGQGPKLLIQFQNNGVVDDSQLPKDRFSAERLKGVDSTLKIQPAKLEDSAVYLCASSLPRGSGRVSYNEQFFGPGTRLTVL.

This chain uses TRBV7-9 with TRBJ1-6; D ambiguous. V dropped 1 base and J dropped 9 bases, with 10 bases sitting between them. The CDR3 consists of 14 residues. Germline lookup yields CDR1 SEHNR and CDR2 FQNEAQ (reference sequence). This CDR3 is CASSLGVQSSPLHF. CDR3 DNA: TGTGCCAGCAGCTTAGGAGTACAGTCTTCACCCCTCCACTTT.

CDR3 sequence (DNA): TGCAGCGTCACTCGGACAGGGGGCTCTGGAAACACCATATATTTT. This gives the protein CSVTRTGGSGNTIYF. The chain joins TRBV29-1 to TRBJ1-3, with TRBD1 matching 10 bases. The CDR3 length is 15 residues. Germline values: CDR1 SQVTM, CDR2 ANQGSEA. V shed 6 bases, J shed 0 bases, and the junction held 5 bases outside the gene matches.

This clone was observed a few times. This chain connects TRBV14 to TRBJ2-7; 7 bases line up with TRBD2. Germline V gene lookup returns CDR1 SGHDN and CDR2 FVKESK. The V and J ends lost 4 bases and 1 base, in that order; junction bases with no gene match: 1. CDR3 size: 13 residues. CDR3 amino acids: CASSRDYSYEQYF. Written as DNA, the CDR3 is TGTGCCAGCAGCCGGGACTATTCCTACGAGCAGTACTTC.

V and J are TRBV4-3 and TRBJ1-2, with a tentative D call TRBD1 (6 bases). From germline, CDR1 is LGHNA and CDR2 YSLEER. V lost 0 bases and J lost 1, with 15 bases in between. The CDR3 has 17 residues. The DNA of the CDR3 is TGCGCCAGCAGCCAAGAATCAGGGGCGTACTTTAACTATGGCTACACCTTC. Translating it yields CASSQESGAYFNYGYTF.

In its sample, this clone was seen a few times. The CDR3 loop is CASSDHRDGYTF. CDR3 nucleotides: TGTGCCAGCAGTGACCACAGGGACGGCTACACCTTC. The chain combines TRBV28 with TRBJ1-2; weak D call: TRBD1 (6 bases). CDR3 length: 12 amino acids. V was trimmed by 5 bases and J by 8 bases, leaving 12 bases between them. Germline V gene data show CDR1 as MDHEN and CDR2 as SYDVKM.